This TCR beta chain comes out of a study of breast tumors, draining lymph nodes, adjacent tissues. Whole-study results and caveats: Tumor and nontumor repertoires were significantly more similar in luminal-like than in basal-like breast cancer. The lymph node origin of tumor T cells was framed as consistent with a hypothesis, not demonstrated. Tumor TCR diversity was below lymph nodes but above nontumor tissue. The data were judged consistent with most tumor T cells coming from lymph node and expanding in tumor.

This clonotype has a handful of counts. No antigen is known for it. TCRdb recomputed calls from the multiplex PCR reads with MiXCR, one row per CDR3 protein. Of about 12,000 distinct CDR3 sequences listed, approximately 50% are singletons. This sequence originates from a female donor with breast cancer. Some clones in this sample may be carry-over from other donors' samples. Input material: breast tumor tissue.

CDR3 bases: TGCGCCAGCAGCCCGCTAGCGGGAGGATACTACGAGCAGTACTTC. Translation: CASSPLAGGYYEQYF. J is TRBJ2-7 and V is TRBV5-1; TRBD2 aligns across 11 bases. The CDR3 contains 15 residues. The germline V gene encodes CDR1 SGHRS and CDR2 YFSETQ. With 4 bases clipped from V and 3 bases from J, the junction kept 6 bases outside the gene matches. Filled out from reference TRBV5-1 and TRBJ2-7, the complete variable domain reads KAGVTQTPRYLIKTRGQQVTLSCSPISGHRSVSWYQQTPGQGLQFLFEYFSETQRNKGNFPGRFSGRQFSNSRSEMNVSTLELGDSALYLCASSPLAGGYYEQYFGPGTRLTVT.